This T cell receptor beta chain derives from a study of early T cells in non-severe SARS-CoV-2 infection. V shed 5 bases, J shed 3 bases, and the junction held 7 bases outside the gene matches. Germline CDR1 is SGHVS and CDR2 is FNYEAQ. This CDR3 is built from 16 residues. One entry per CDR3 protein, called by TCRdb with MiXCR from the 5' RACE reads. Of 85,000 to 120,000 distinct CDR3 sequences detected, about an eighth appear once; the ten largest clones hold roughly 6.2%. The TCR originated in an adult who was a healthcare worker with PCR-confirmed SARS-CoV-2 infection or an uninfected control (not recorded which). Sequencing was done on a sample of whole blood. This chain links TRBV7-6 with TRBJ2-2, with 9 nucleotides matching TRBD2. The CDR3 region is CASSPPAGGYTGELFF. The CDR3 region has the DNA TGTGCCAGCAGCCCACCTGCGGGAGGGTACACCGGGGAGCTGTTTTTT.